This section outlines one T cell receptor beta chain sequence together with its context. The sample belongs to a study of shared clonotypes between healthy human individuals. Study-wide background: Each donor's CD4 naive and CD4 memory cells filled three plates apiece, CD8 naive two, and CD8 memory one.

Assay execution proceeded at the deep level. Sorted subsets were amplified in replicate PCRs using around 220 ng DNA, about 30,000 T cell genomes. Original analysis: For the immunoSEQ data, sequences were junction-only without quality scores, so filtering differed. TCRdb's table, derived via immunoSEQ multiplex PCR, lists solely in-frame clones and lacks some. The V and J calls and the clone size are those of that table, but D and trimming were determined from the DNA. The sample consists of about 590,000 clones, just under 97% of them appearing once. Naive CD8 cells comprised CD45RO-negative, CCR7-positively selected cells, excluding terminally differentiated effector memory CD45RA+ cells. Sequenced: naive CD8+ T cells sorted from blood. The receptor's source is a woman between 25 and 40 years old in good health.

The CDR3 DNA reads as TGCAGCGTGAGTAGCGGGAGGAGCTACAATGAGCAGTTCTTC. Protein product: CSVSSGRSYNEQFF. The rearrangement uses TRBV29-1 and TRBJ2-1; 10 nucleotides align to TRBD2. The ends lost 6 bases at V and 3 bases at J; junction bases unmatched: 5. CDR1 and CDR2 from the germline V gene are SQVTM and ANQGSEA. This CDR3 has 14 residues.